The 31 T cell receptor beta chains reported below all come from one sample, sequenced in a study of cytomegalovirus exposure and HLA in healthy donors. Profiling relied on immunoSEQ multiplex PCR, and the TCRdb table lists in-frame clones only, not all of them. There are around 60,000 clones in the sample; about 92% occur only once, and approximately 1.1% lies in the top ten. Sequenced sample: PBMCs. These receptors were taken from a man younger than 30 in good health and CMV-seronegative.

This chain links TRBV5-6 with TRBJ1-3; no clear D. Germline loops: CDR1 SGHDT, CDR2 YYEEEE. V was shortened by 2 bases and J by 0 bases, with 12 bases between the two germline ends. This CDR3 is 16 amino acids long. CDR3 region: CASSFGGPSSGNTIYF. In DNA, the CDR3 is TGTGCCAGCAGCTTTGGCGGCCCTTCCTCTGGAAACACCATATATTTT.

The chain has TRBV2 and TRBJ2-2; TRBD2 matches at 7 bases. Germline CDR1 reads SNHLY; CDR2 reads FYNNEI. This CDR3 is 16 amino acids long. J lost 2 bases, V lost 4 bases, and 7 bases had no gene match. The DNA for the CDR3 is TGTGCCAGCAGTGTTGGGCTAGCGGAAAACACCGGGGAGCTGTTTTTT. Residues: CASSVGLAENTGELFF.

The chain uses TRBV19 and TRBJ1-1; TRBD1 matches at 7 bases. J lost 3 bases, V lost 5 bases, and 3 bases had no gene match. In germline, CDR1 is LNHDA, CDR2 SQIVND (reference sequence). This CDR3 region has 13 residues. For the CDR3, the DNA is TGTGCCAGTAGTGGAACAGGGGACACTGAAGCTTTCTTT. Residues: CASSGTGDTEAFF.

V gene TRBV6-1 combines with J gene TRBJ2-7, with D possibly TRBD2 on 6 matching bases. V was shortened by 1 base and J by 2 bases, with 12 bases between the two germline ends. The CDR3 runs 15 residues. Germline loops: CDR1 MNHNS, CDR2 SASEGT. CDR3 in amino acids: CASSEEDSGTYEQYF. The CDR3 coding sequence is TGTGCCAGCAGTGAAGAGGATAGCGGTACCTACGAGCAGTACTTC.

The chain has TRBV5-1 and TRBJ2-1; the match to TRBD2 covers 12 bases. J lost 9 bases, V lost 0 bases, and 7 bases had no gene match. The CDR3 length is 16 residues. Germline V CDR1 and CDR2: SGHRS, YFSETQ. CDR3 region: CASSLGLAGGLGEQFF. DNA of the CDR3: TGCGCCAGCAGCTTGGGGCTAGCGGGAGGGCTAGGTGAGCAGTTCTTC.

This rearrangement joins TRBV10-3 to TRBJ1-3, with a possible D match to TRBD1 (5 bases). The germline V and J ends were trimmed by 2 bases and 0 bases, with 14 bases remaining between them. The germline V gene encodes CDR1 ENHRY and CDR2 SYGVKD. The CDR3 runs to 17 residues. The CDR3 DNA follows: TGTGCCATCAGTGAGCGTGGAGGGGTCGGCTCTGGAAACACCATATATTTT. Residues: CAISERGGVGSGNTIYF.

This chain uses TRBV4-1 with TRBJ2-3; a possible D gene is TRBD2 (5 bases). In germline, CDR1 is MGHRA, CDR2 YSYEKL. The CDR3 covers 16 residues. The V end lost 0 bases, the J end lost 10 bases, and 20 bases lay between the germline ends. This chain's CDR3 is CASSQEAGGLKGSQYF. The CDR3 DNA reads TGCGCCAGCAGCCAAGAGGCCGGAGGCCTAAAAGGATCGCAGTATTTT.

The count of this clone is one. The chain is built from TRBV7-6 and TRBJ2-3; 11 nucleotides agree with TRBD2. Germline V gene sequence: CDR1 SGHVS, CDR2 FNYEAQ. This CDR3 spans 18 amino acids. The V segment lost 5 bases and the J segment 0 bases; nucleotides outside the gene matches: 10. The CDR3 loop is CASSLRSTSGTSTDTQYF. The CDR3 coding sequence is TGTGCCAGCAGCCTCCGCTCGACTAGCGGGACTAGCACAGATACGCAGTATTTT.

This clone was detected once. The chain uses TRBV27 and TRBJ2-3, with D possibly matching TRBD2 (6 bases). The CDR3 contains 16 residues. Trimming shortened V by 7 bases and J by 3 bases, and 20 bases separated the two germline ends. The germline gives CDR1 MNHEY, CDR2 SMNVEV (reference sequence). The CDR3 region is CASMSLLGLSTDTQYF. In nucleotides, the CDR3 is TGTGCCAGCATGTCGCTCCTAGGACTATCGACAGATACGCAGTATTTT.

This chain connects TRBV27 to TRBJ2-1; 12 bases align to TRBD2. The trim removed 6 bases at V and 10 bases at J, leaving 13 bases unmatched. Per the germline V gene, CDR1 is MNHEY and CDR2 is SMNVEV (reference sequence). There are 16 residues in the CDR3. The CDR3 loop is CASRKQRLAGASEQFF. In nucleotides, the CDR3 is TGTGCCAGCAGGAAACAACGACTAGCGGGAGCGTCAGAGCAGTTCTTC.

The J gene is TRBJ2-7, the V gene TRBV7-9; possible D gene TRBD1, 6 bases. This CDR3 region has 13 residues. The germline V gene encodes CDR1 SEHNR and CDR2 FQNEAQ (reference sequence). The V and J ends lost 5 bases and 3 bases respectively, with 11 bases between them. The DNA of the CDR3 is TGTGCCAGCAGCGGGACATCCTACTACGAGCAGTACTTC. This translates into CASSGTSYYEQYF.

This clone is a singleton in its sample. The gene calls are TRBV19 and TRBJ2-5; a possible D gene is TRBD1 (6 bases). This CDR3 is built from 15 residues. The V end lost 1 base, the J end lost 5 bases, and 14 bases lay between the germline ends. Looked up from germline, CDR1 is LNHDA and CDR2 is SQIVND (reference sequence). The chain's CDR3 is CASSIGAGVGETQYF. CDR3 nucleotides: TGTGCCAGTAGTATAGGGGCAGGGGTTGGGGAGACCCAGTACTTC.

V is TRBV7-2 and J is TRBJ1-2; maybe TRBD1 (6 bases). With 5 bases removed from V and 5 bases from J, the gap between germline ends came to 21 bases. Germline V gives CDR1 SGHTA, CDR2 FQGNSA. The CDR3 runs 16 residues. The CDR3 protein is CASSPRGQGLGYGYTF. CDR3 sequence (DNA): TGTGCCAGCAGCCCTAGAGGGCAGGGGCTCGGGTATGGCTACACCTTC.

The chain has TRBV6-5 and TRBJ2-3, with 8 bases identical to TRBD1. The trim removed 4 bases at V and 2 bases at J, leaving 5 bases unmatched. Per the germline V gene, CDR1 is MNHEY and CDR2 is SVGAGI. The length of the CDR3 is 15 residues. CDR3 in amino acids: CASSFRTGNTDTQYF. In DNA, the CDR3 is TGTGCCAGCAGTTTCAGGACAGGGAACACAGATACGCAGTATTTT.

This chain uses TRBV7-3 with TRBJ2-6; the D gene is possibly TRBD2 (5 bases). V was shortened by 5 bases and J by 1 base, with 12 bases between the two germline ends. The CDR3 consists of 16 residues. The V gene's germline CDR1 is SGHTA and CDR2 FQGTGA. The CDR3 sequence is CASSQRAVSGANVLTF. CDR3 bases: TGTGCCAGCAGCCAGAGGGCGGTTTCTGGGGCCAACGTCCTGACTTTC.

The chain links TRBV5-1 to TRBJ2-6, with D uncertain. The CDR3 contains 15 residues. V lost 7 bases to trimming and J lost 0 bases, with 11 bases between them. The germline gives CDR1 SGHRS, CDR2 YFSETQ. The CDR3 DNA sequence: TGCGCCAGCGGAGACTCGAGCTCTGGGGCCAACGTCCTGACTTTC. Protein product: CASGDSSSGANVLTF.

The chain recombines TRBV18 with TRBJ2-7; D is perhaps TRBD2 (6 bases). V lost 3 bases and J lost 2, with 14 bases in between. This CDR3 region has 15 residues. The germline V gene encodes CDR1 KGHSH and CDR2 LQKENI. The CDR3, as DNA: TGTGCCAGCTCACCCCTGGAGGGCCTAGCCTACGAGCAGTACTTC. This gives the protein CASSPLEGLAYEQYF.

This clone was detected once. This sequence joins TRBV7-9 and TRBJ1-5, with D possibly matching TRBD1 (6 bases). CDR3 length equals 14 residues. Trimming left V 3 bases short and J 5 bases short, with 11 bases between. CDR1 and CDR2 (germline): SEHNR, FQNEAQ (reference sequence). The CDR3 region is CASSLGDTYQPQHF. In nucleotides, the CDR3 is TGTGCCAGCAGCTTGGGGGACACTTATCAGCCCCAGCATTTT.

The chain couples TRBV25-1 to TRBJ2-1, with 7 bases identical to TRBD1. CDR1 MGHDK and CDR2 SYGVNS come from the germline V gene. The CDR3 is made up of 18 amino acids. Trimming took 6 bases from V and 3 from J; bases not matched to a gene: 17. CDR3 sequence (DNA): TGTGCCAGCAGCAATAGCGTTCACAGGGGCCGATTCTACAATGAGCAGTTCTTC. It specifies CASSNSVHRGRFYNEQFF.

This clone was recorded only once. The chain employs TRBV5-4 and TRBJ2-1; TRBD2 matches 10 bases. CDR1 is SGHNT and CDR2 is YYREEE in the germline V gene (reference sequence). V shed 4 bases, J shed 7 bases, and the junction held 11 bases outside the gene matches. This CDR3 is built from 16 residues. The CDR3, as DNA: TGTGCCAGCAGCAAAAGTGGGACTAGCGAGAGGAATGAGCAGTTCTTC. Protein product: CASSKSGTSERNEQFF. Looking up the rest from reference TRBV5-4 and TRBJ2-1 gives the full variable domain: ETGVTQSPTHLIKTRGQQVTLRCSSQSGHNTVSWYQQALGQGPQFIFQYYREEENGRGNFPPRFSGLQFPNYSSELNVNALELDDSALYLCASSKSGTSERNEQFFGPGTRLTVL.

This clone was seen a single time. The V call is TRBV18, the J call TRBJ2-4; the match to TRBD1 covers 7 bases. The CDR3 loop spans 16 amino acids. V shed 4 bases and J 0 bases; nucleotides not matched to a gene: 6. CDR1 is KGHSH and CDR2 is LQKENI in the germline V gene. The CDR3 region has the DNA TGTGCCAGCTCACAGAACAGGGGAACAGCCAAAAACATTCAGTACTTC. Its protein product is CASSQNRGTAKNIQYF.

This clone was counted once. V usage is TRBV5-1 and J usage is TRBJ1-2; 7 bases are shared with TRBD1. Germline V gene sequence: CDR1 SGHRS, CDR2 YFSETQ. Germline trimming cut 0 bases from V and 4 bases from J; bases unmatched to any gene: 6. The CDR3 has 15 amino acids. This CDR3 is CASSLVGQPGYGYTF. The DNA for the CDR3 is TGCGCCAGCAGCTTGGTGGGACAGCCGGGCTATGGCTACACCTTC.

The chain couples TRBV5-6 to TRBJ2-7; TRBD1 matches 8 bases. Germline loops: CDR1 SGHDT, CDR2 YYEEEE. The CDR3 is made up of 15 amino acids. Losses at the gene ends were 2 bases for V and 0 bases for J; bases not matched to a gene: 4. The CDR3 reads CASSFTGGSSYEQYF. CDR3 bases: TGTGCCAGCAGCTTTACAGGGGGTAGCTCCTACGAGCAGTACTTC.

The CDR3 bases are TGTGCCAGCAGCAGGGCGGGAGTTACAGATACGCAGTATTTT. It is translated as CASSRAGVTDTQYF. The rearrangement uses TRBV5-4 and TRBJ2-3; TRBD2 matches 7 bases. The V and J ends lost 4 bases and 3 bases, in that order; junction bases with no gene match: 5. CDR1 SGHNT and CDR2 YYREEE come from the germline V gene (reference sequence). CDR3 length equals 14 residues.

V and J are TRBV29-1 and TRBJ2-2; a possible D gene is TRBD2 (5 bases). V was pared by 0 bases and J by 7 bases, with 9 bases between. Looked up from germline, CDR1 is SQVTM and CDR2 is ANQGSEA. The CDR3 length is 13 residues. This CDR3 reads CSVEESGDGELFF. The DNA for the CDR3 is TGCAGCGTTGAAGAGTCCGGGGACGGGGAGCTGTTTTTT.

The chain has TRBV28 and TRBJ2-7; TRBD2 matches 8 bases. The CDR3 is 13 residues long. CDR1 MDHEN and CDR2 SYDVKM come from the germline V gene. The V segment lost 10 bases and the J segment 4 bases; nucleotides outside the gene matches: 9. The DNA of the CDR3 is TGTGCCACCAGGGGCGGGAGGTGGTACGAGCAGTACTTC. This sequence encodes CATRGGRWYEQYF.

The chain couples TRBV9 to TRBJ1-3; D is undetermined. The CDR3 spans 13 residues. The V end lost 3 bases, the J end lost 2 bases, and 6 bases lay between the germline ends. The germline V gene has CDR1 SGDLS and CDR2 YYNGEE. CDR3 amino acids: CASSAGTGNTIYF. In DNA, the CDR3 is TGTGCCAGCAGCGCCGGGACTGGAAACACCATATATTTT. Full variable domain (outside the CDR3, taken from reference TRBV9 and TRBJ1-3): DSGVTQTPKHLITATGQRVTLRCSPRSGDLSVYWYQQSLDQGLQFLIQYYNGEERAKGNILERFSAQQFPDLHSELNLSSLELGDSALYFCASSAGTGNTIYFGEGSWLTVV.

This CDR3 reads CASSGGRYGDEQFF. In nucleotides, the CDR3 is TGCGCCAGCAGTGGTGGGAGGTATGGAGATGAGCAGTTCTTC. The gene calls are TRBV5-1 and TRBJ2-1; TRBD2 is a possible D gene (6 bases). CDR1 and CDR2 (germline): SGHRS, YFSETQ. Deletions cut 5 bases from V and 8 bases from J, with 17 bases between. The length of the CDR3 is 14 residues.

The J gene is TRBJ2-1, the V gene TRBV28, with TRBD2 identical over 10 bases. CDR1 is MDHEN, CDR2 SYDVKM, per germline. With V trimmed by 6 bases and J by 6 bases, 8 bases remained unmatched. The CDR3 totals 15 residues. The CDR3 DNA sequence: TGTGCCAGCAGGGGGGGGTCTAGCGGGAGCAATGAGCAGTTCTTC. Amino acids: CASRGGSSGSNEQFF.

The chain couples TRBV28 to TRBJ2-7; D perhaps matches TRBD1 (6 bases). The CDR3 loop spans 18 amino acids. The germline V gene has CDR1 MDHEN and CDR2 SYDVKM. V gave up 4 bases and J gave up 2 bases, with 24 bases separating them. The CDR3 spells CASSSRFRNRVEPYEQYF. Here the CDR3 DNA reads TGTGCCAGCAGTTCGCGGTTTCGTAACAGGGTGGAACCCTACGAGCAGTACTTC.

A few counts support this clone. The V and J genes are TRBV7-3 and TRBJ2-7; D is unclear. Per the germline V gene, CDR1 is SGHTA and CDR2 is FQGTGA. The CDR3 extends over 13 amino acids. V gave up 1 base and J gave up 7 bases, with 11 bases separating them. As DNA, the CDR3 is TGTGCCAGCAGCTTAAGCACGGTCTCTGAGCAGTACTTC. Amino acid sequence: CASSLSTVSEQYF.